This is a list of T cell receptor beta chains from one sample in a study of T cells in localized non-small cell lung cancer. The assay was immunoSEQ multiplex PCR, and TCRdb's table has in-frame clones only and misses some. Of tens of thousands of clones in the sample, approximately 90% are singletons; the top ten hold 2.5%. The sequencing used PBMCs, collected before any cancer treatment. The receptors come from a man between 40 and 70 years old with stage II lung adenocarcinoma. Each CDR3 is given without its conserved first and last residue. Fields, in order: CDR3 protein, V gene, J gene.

CDR3: ASSWGQYNSPLH; V: TRBV6-5; J: TRBJ1-6
CDR3: ASSSRFSGTEQKYNEQF; V: TRBV27; J: TRBJ2-1
CDR3: ASTQYNEQF; V: TRBV5-1; J: TRBJ2-1
CDR3: ASSVGNRGRGYT; V: TRBV9; J: TRBJ1-2
CDR3: ASSVEGTGGLGTGELF; V: TRBV9; J: TRBJ2-2
CDR3: ASRISGNTIY; V: TRBV5-6; J: TRBJ1-3
CDR3: ASSEWRDRAGTYEQY; V: TRBV2; J: TRBJ2-7
CDR3: ASSATGRSGNTIY; V: TRBV9; J: TRBJ1-3
CDR3: ATSGIYGGIVNSPLH; V: TRBV15; J: TRBJ1-6
CDR3: ASSIVPNTEAF; V: TRBV19; J: TRBJ1-1
CDR3: ASSEGADYGYT; V: TRBV2; J: TRBJ1-2
CDR3: ASSRPVTMNTEAF; V: TRBV25-1; J: TRBJ1-1
CDR3: SVSELNTEAF; V: TRBV29-1; J: TRBJ1-1
CDR3: ASSLAGGAGTGELF; V: TRBV7-8; J: TRBJ2-2
CDR3: ASSFKDTGREKLF; V: TRBV5-8; J: TRBJ1-4
CDR3: ASSLPRALYTEAF; V: TRBV11-1; J: TRBJ1-1
CDR3: ASSQGGGGVSNQPQH; V: TRBV13; J: TRBJ1-5
CDR3: APRGVRDTLNTEAF; V: TRBV19; J: TRBJ1-1
CDR3: ASSPLPTSGGPSGTQY; V: TRBV18; J: TRBJ2-3
CDR3: ATSRDFGDSYHPYGYT; V: TRBV15; J: TRBJ1-2
CDR3: ASSMGTLGSETQY; V: TRBV19; J: TRBJ2-5
CDR3: ASSPRGEVYEQY; V: TRBV27; J: TRBJ2-7
CDR3: ASSFISGSSYNEQF; V: TRBV5-1; J: TRBJ2-1
CDR3: ASSFVTGNTEAF; V: TRBV6-6; J: TRBJ1-1
CDR3: ASSPDWTLVNSPLH; V: TRBV2; J: TRBJ1-6
CDR3: ASSPGRDYGYT; V: TRBV10-1; J: TRBJ1-2
CDR3: ASSPVAGGQETQY; V: TRBV7-3; J: TRBJ2-5
CDR3: ASSSQRGGDNGEKLF; V: TRBV28; J: TRBJ1-4
CDR3: ASSDLTGGALPGGYT; V: TRBV10-2; J: TRBJ1-2
CDR3: ASSPLTGGDTEAF; V: TRBV5-1; J: TRBJ1-1
CDR3: ASRALIDSNQPQH; V: TRBV27; J: TRBJ1-5
CDR3: ASSERTGVSPLH; V: TRBV6-1; J: TRBJ1-6
CDR3: AGSQESGTMRTDTQY; V: TRBV4-2; J: TRBJ2-3
CDR3: ASSFGGSNYGYT; V: TRBV5-6; J: TRBJ1-2
CDR3: ASSEPGTGNYEQY; V: TRBV2; J: TRBJ2-7
CDR3: ASSSTGLRTEAF; V: TRBV18; J: TRBJ1-1
CDR3: ASRIRTASYEQY; V: TRBV2; J: TRBJ2-7
CDR3: ASRTGTGDGYT; V: TRBV5-5; J: TRBJ1-2
CDR3: ASSARDREEYNEQF; V: TRBV7-9; J: TRBJ2-1
CDR3: ASTILHSFNQPQH; V: TRBV5-8; J: TRBJ1-5
CDR3: ASSPPWSSSTDTQY; V: TRBV18; J: TRBJ2-3
CDR3: ASSAPRQATGNTIY; V: TRBV25-1; J: TRBJ1-3
CDR3: ASSPGTGYGNTEAF; V: TRBV5-6; J: TRBJ1-1
CDR3: ASSTRMEPGNTIY; V: TRBV9; J: TRBJ1-3
CDR3: ASTTGGLGNTIY; V: TRBV7-8; J: TRBJ1-3
CDR3: ASLGFNSPLH; V: TRBV6-4; J: TRBJ1-6
CDR3: ASSYYPGADNYGYT; V: TRBV6-5; J: TRBJ1-2
CDR3: ASSGSGGATDTQY; V: TRBV9; J: TRBJ2-3
CDR3: ASSPEGGRAYNEQF; V: TRBV7-3; J: TRBJ2-1
CDR3: ASSVVGTGVNTGELF; V: TRBV9; J: TRBJ2-2
CDR3: ASSGLAGGRTGELF; V: TRBV19; J: TRBJ2-2
CDR3: ASLRQNNSPLH; V: TRBV6-1; J: TRBJ1-6
CDR3: AISPGPEGSYEQY; V: TRBV10-3; J: TRBJ2-7
CDR3: ASSFPRGGQETQY; V: TRBV2; J: TRBJ2-5
CDR3: ATSRDRGGGHYNEQF; V: TRBV15; J: TRBJ2-1